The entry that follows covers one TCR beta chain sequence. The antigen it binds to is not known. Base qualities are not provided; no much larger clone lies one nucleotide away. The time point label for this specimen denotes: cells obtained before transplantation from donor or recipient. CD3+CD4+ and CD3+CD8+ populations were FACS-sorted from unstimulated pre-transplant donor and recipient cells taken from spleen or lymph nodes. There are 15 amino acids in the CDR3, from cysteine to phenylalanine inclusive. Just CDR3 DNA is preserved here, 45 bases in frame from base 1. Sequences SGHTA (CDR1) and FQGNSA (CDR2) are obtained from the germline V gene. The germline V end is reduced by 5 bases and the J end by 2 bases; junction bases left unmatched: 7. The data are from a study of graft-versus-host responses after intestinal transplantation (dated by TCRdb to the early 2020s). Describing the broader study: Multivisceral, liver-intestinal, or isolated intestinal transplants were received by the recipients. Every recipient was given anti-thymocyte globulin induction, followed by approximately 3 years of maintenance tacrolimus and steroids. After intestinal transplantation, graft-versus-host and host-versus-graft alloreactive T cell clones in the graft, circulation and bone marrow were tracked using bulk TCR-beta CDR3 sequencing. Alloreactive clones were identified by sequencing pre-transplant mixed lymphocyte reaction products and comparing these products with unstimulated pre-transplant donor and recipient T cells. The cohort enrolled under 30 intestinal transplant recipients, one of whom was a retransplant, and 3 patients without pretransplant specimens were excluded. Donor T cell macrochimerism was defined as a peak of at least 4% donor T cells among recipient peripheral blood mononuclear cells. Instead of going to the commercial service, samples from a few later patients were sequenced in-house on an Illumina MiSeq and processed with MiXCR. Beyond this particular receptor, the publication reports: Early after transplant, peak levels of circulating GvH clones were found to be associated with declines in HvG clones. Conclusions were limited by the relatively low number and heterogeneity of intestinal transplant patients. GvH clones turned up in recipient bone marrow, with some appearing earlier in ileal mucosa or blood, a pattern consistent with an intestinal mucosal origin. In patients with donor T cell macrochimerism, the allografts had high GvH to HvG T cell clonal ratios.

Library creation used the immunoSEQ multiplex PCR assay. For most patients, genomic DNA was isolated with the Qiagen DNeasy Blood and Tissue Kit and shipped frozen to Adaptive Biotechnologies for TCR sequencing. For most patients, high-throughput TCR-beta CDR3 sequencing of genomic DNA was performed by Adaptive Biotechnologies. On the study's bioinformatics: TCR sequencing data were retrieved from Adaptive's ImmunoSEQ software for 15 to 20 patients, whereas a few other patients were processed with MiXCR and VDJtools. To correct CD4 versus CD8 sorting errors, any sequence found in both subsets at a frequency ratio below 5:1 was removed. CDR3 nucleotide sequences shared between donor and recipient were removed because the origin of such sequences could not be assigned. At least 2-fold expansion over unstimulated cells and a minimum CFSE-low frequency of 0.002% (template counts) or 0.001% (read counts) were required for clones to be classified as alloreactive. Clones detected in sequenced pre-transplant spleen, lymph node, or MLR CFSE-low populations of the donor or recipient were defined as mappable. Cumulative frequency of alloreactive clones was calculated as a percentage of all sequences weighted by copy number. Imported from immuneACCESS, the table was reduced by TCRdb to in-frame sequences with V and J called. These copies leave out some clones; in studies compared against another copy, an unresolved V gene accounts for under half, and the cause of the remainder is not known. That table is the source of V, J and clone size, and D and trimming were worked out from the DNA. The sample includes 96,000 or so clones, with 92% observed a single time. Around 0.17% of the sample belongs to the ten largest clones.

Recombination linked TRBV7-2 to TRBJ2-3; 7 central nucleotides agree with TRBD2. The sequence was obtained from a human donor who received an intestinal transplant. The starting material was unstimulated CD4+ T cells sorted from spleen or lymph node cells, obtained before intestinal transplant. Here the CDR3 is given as CASSQSGANTDTQYF. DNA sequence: TGTGCCAGCAGCCAGAGCGGGGCTAACACAGATACGCAGTATTTT.